This TCR beta chain was obtained from a study of identical twins. Template switching supplied a universal primer site; unique molecular identifiers were carried on the cDNA. One entry per CDR3 protein results from TCRdb running MiXCR on the 5' RACE reads. This table holds roughly 500,000 distinct CDR3 sequences, less than 25% found once. This CDR3 is 15 amino acids long. J gave up 2 bases and V 3 bases, and 4 bases lay outside the gene matches. Germline CDR1 is DFQATT and CDR2 is SNEGSKA (reference sequence). This same sample was also taken into another study, of T cells expressing NK-cell markers. That study adds: The sorts in several experiments were restricted to alpha-beta TCR T cells by an anti-gamma-delta TCR antibody.

The specimen was CD4+ T cells sorted from blood. The rearrangement joins TRBV20-1 to TRBJ2-2; 9 bases are shared with TRBD2. The TCR comes from a young woman in good health. CDR3: CSASPLAGNTGELFF. As DNA, the CDR3 is TGCAGTGCTAGTCCCCTAGCGGGAAACACCGGGGAGCTGTTTTTT.